The subject of this entry is one T cell receptor beta chain. Germline CDR1 is SGHTA and CDR2 is FQGNSA. CDR3 length equals 15 residues. J lost 4 bases, V lost 2 bases, and 1 base had no gene match. The data were produced by immunoSEQ multiplex PCR, yet TCRdb's version contains in-frame clones alone and is incomplete. The repertoire has roughly 81,000 clones, around 85% of them found once; the top ten carry approximately 2.8%. This record comes from a study of blood T cell repertoires in COVID-19. The chain uses TRBV7-2 and TRBJ2-1, with 11 bases aligning to TRBD2. The source material was peripheral blood. The clonotype was recovered from an elderly woman with COVID-19, enrolled during active disease. CDR3 sequence (DNA): TGTGCCAGCAGCTTACTAGCGGGGGGTTACAATGAGCAGTTCTTC. This sequence encodes CASSLLAGGYNEQFF.